This T cell receptor (beta chain) stems from a study of early T cells in non-severe SARS-CoV-2 infection. As for the study in general: Sequenced bulk RNA came from whole blood that was unsorted, and chains were unpaired. Findings and limits, study-wide: Anti-spike CD8 specificities were favored by VDJdb matching, whose results missed private and CD4 specificities.

Unique molecular identifiers were added to individual cDNA molecules. From the 5' RACE reads, TCRdb called clonotypes with MiXCR, one entry per CDR3 protein. This table has some 50,000 distinct CDR3 sequences, roughly a tenth appearing once. V was pared by 4 bases and J by 7 bases, with 14 bases between. The CDR3 covers 13 residues. Germline V CDR1 and CDR2: SGHRS, YFSETQ. This clonotype was detected a few times. The target antigen is unknown. The chain carries TRBV5-1 and TRBJ2-5, with D possibly matching TRBD2 (6 bases). Sequenced sample: whole blood. This TCR was recovered from an adult who was a healthcare worker with PCR-confirmed SARS-CoV-2 infection or an uninfected control (not recorded which). This CDR3 reads CASSGDGGRTQYF. The CDR3, as DNA: TGCGCCAGCAGCGGTGACGGGGGTAGGACCCAGTACTTC.